Presented here are 25 T cell receptor beta chains from one specimen sequenced in a study of CD8+CD57+ T cells in acquired aplastic anemia. CDR3 and TCR beta VDJ profiling relied on genomic DNA as the template. Via MiXCR, TCRdb re-called the reads, giving one row per CDR3 protein. The sample holds tens of thousands of distinct CDR3 sequences, under 50% seen once. Source material: sorted CD4+, CD8+, or CD8+CD57+ T cells (not recorded which) from PBMCs. The receptors were gathered from a human donor in good health, serving as a control.

The gene calls are TRBV3-1 and TRBJ2-6; tentatively, D is TRBD1 or TRBD2 (5 bases each). Per germline, CDR1 LGHDT and CDR2 YNNKEL (reference sequence). The CDR3 has 19 amino acids. Trimming took off 4 bases at V and 0 bases at J, with 19 bases between the two ends. CDR3 nucleotides: TGTGCCAGCAGCCCAACGGTCGAGGGGATCTCCTCTGGGGCCAACGTCCTGACTTTC. The encoded protein is CASSPTVEGISSGANVLTF.

CDR3 DNA sequence: TGTGCCAGCAGCCAAGAGGAAGTTCAGGGTATGTGGACAGATACGCAGTATTTT. Amino acid sequence: CASSQEEVQGMWTDTQYF. The genes are TRBV4-2 and TRBJ2-3; TRBD1 might be the D (5 bases). Trimming left V 0 bases short and J 3 bases short, with 19 bases between. This CDR3 has 18 residues. Germline CDR1 reads LGHNA; CDR2 reads YNFKEQ.

This clonotype was counted at least ten times. J is TRBJ1-2 and V is TRBV6-1; D unclear. Germline V gene lookup returns CDR1 MNHNS and CDR2 SASEGT. V gave up 2 bases and J gave up 10 bases, with 11 bases separating them. The CDR3 runs 12 residues. CDR3 in amino acids: CASSEFLPPYTF. CDR3 coding DNA: TGTGCCAGCAGTGAATTTCTCCCTCCCTACACCTTC.

On this clonotype itself: Being one base from a much bigger clone, this may be a read error. The chain uses TRBV19 and TRBJ2-1, with 13 bases fitting TRBD2. Germline V lookup: CDR1 LNHDA, CDR2 SQIVND (reference sequence). The length of the CDR3 is 15 residues. In nucleotides, the CDR3 is TGTGCCAGTAGTGGACTAGCGGGGGTTTACAATGGGCAGTTCTTC. This encodes CASSGLAGVYNGQFF.

For the CDR3, the DNA is TGCAGCGTTGAACCACCCCGGGGACGGCCGGGGACCCAGTACTTC. Its protein product is CSVEPPRGRPGTQYF. The chain has TRBV29-1 and TRBJ2-5; D may correspond to TRBD1 or TRBD2 (5 bases each). V was shortened by 2 bases and J by 7 bases, with 20 bases between the two germline ends. The germline V gene has CDR1 SQVTM and CDR2 ANQGSEA. The CDR3 has 15 amino acids.

V usage is TRBV25-1 and J usage is TRBJ1-5, with TRBD1 matching 7 bases. Germline V lookup: CDR1 MGHDK, CDR2 SYGVNS. Trimming at V came to 7 bases and at J to 8 bases, leaving 5 bases not matched to a gene. CDR3 length equals 12 residues. The CDR3 bases are TGTGCCAGCATAGGGGGCTTGGAGCCCCAGCATTTT. This gives the protein CASIGGLEPQHF.

This clonotype was detected only a few times. This chain connects TRBV29-1 to TRBJ1-2; D is unclear. Trimming took off 0 bases at V and 6 bases at J, with 5 bases between the two ends. The germline V gene encodes CDR1 SQVTM and CDR2 ANQGSEA. The CDR3 loop spans 11 amino acids. CDR3: CSVEEDDGYTF. The DNA of the CDR3 is TGCAGCGTTGAAGAGGACGATGGCTACACCTTC.

The gene calls are TRBV11-2 and TRBJ2-3; 10 nucleotides align to TRBD1. Germline CDR1 SGHAT, CDR2 FQNNGV. This CDR3 spans 15 amino acids. J was trimmed by 4 bases and V by 5 bases; bases with no gene match: 6. CDR3 bases: TGTGCCAGCAGCGGAGGACAGGGGGTAGCAGATACGCAGTATTTT. As protein: CASSGGQGVADTQYF.

In nucleotides, the CDR3 is TGTGCCAGCAGCTGGGCGGGAGGTTTTGACAATGAGCAGTTCTTC. Its protein is CASSWAGGFDNEQFF. The V call is TRBV11-2, the J call TRBJ2-1; 8 nucleotides agree with TRBD2. V was clipped by 4 bases and J by 5 bases; unmatched bases: 7. The CDR3 is 15 amino acids. Germline lookup yields CDR1 SGHAT and CDR2 FQNNGV.

The chain uses TRBV25-1 and TRBJ1-6; the D is unclear. Trimming took off 4 bases at V and 5 bases at J, with 15 bases between the two ends. This CDR3 has 16 residues. The V gene's germline CDR1 is MGHDK and CDR2 SYGVNS. CDR3 sequence (DNA): TGTGCCAGCAGTGGGTTATGGCCGCGGAATAATTCACCCCTCCACTTT. Protein sequence: CASSGLWPRNNSPLHF.

As regards this clonotype: A much larger clone lies a single base off, so this may be a read error. V gene TRBV9 combines with J gene TRBJ2-1; a weak D match, TRBD2 (5 bases). Germline V CDR1 and CDR2: SGDLS, YYNGEE. CDR3 length: 14 amino acids. Written as DNA, the CDR3 is TGTGCCAGCAGCGTAGAGGCGGGCTACAATGAGCGGTTCTTC. Encoded protein: CASSVEAGYNERFF.

J is TRBJ2-7 and V is TRBV10-3; D might be TRBD1 (6 bases). This CDR3 has 13 residues. The germline V and J ends were trimmed by 2 bases and 4 bases, with 9 bases remaining between them. The V gene's germline CDR1 is ENHRY and CDR2 SYGVKD. CDR3 DNA: TGTGCCATCAGTGAGACAGGGCTGTACGAGCAGTACTTC. Its protein product is CAISETGLYEQYF.

This CDR3 is CASSLVHEKLFF. The CDR3 region has the DNA TGTGCCAGCAGCTTAGTACATGAAAAACTGTTTTTT. The V call is TRBV7-2, the J call TRBJ1-4; D gene ambiguous. Trimming removed 1 base at V and 6 bases at J, with 3 bases between. The length of the CDR3 is 12 residues. Germline V lookup: CDR1 SGHTA, CDR2 FQGNSA.

This clonotype was seen at least ten times. The rearrangement uses TRBV5-5 and TRBJ2-7; a weak D match, TRBD2 (5 bases). The V end was cut by 1 base, the J end by 4 bases, with 12 bases between. CDR3 length: 14 residues. Germline loops: CDR1 SGHKS, CDR2 YYEKEE (reference sequence). CDR3 bases: TGTGCCAGCAGCTTGTCCAATGCGGGTTACGAGCAGTACTTC. It yields the protein CASSLSNAGYEQYF.

The chain has TRBV6-2 or TRBV6-3 and TRBJ1-5; D is uncertain. CDR3 length: 12 residues. V gave up 4 bases and J gave up 6 bases, with 7 bases separating them. The germline gives CDR1 MNHEY, CDR2 SVGEGT. CDR3 in DNA: TGTGCCAGCAGTTTTGTACTTCAGCCCCAGCATTTT. This sequence encodes CASSFVLQPQHF.

This clonotype was seen a few times. The J gene is TRBJ2-1, the V gene TRBV9, with TRBD2 identical over 8 bases. This CDR3 has 16 residues. Germline trimming cut 3 bases from V and 8 bases from J; bases unmatched to any gene: 13. Germline CDR1 is SGDLS and CDR2 is YYNGEE. This CDR3 reads CASSALGGAGEDEQFF. The CDR3 region has the DNA TGTGCCAGCAGCGCACTGGGGGGAGCGGGGGAGGATGAGCAGTTCTTC.

Points on this clonotype: One junction end disagrees with the germline gene, perhaps due to a read error. The chain has TRBV2 and TRBJ1-4; TRBD1 might be the D (5 bases). Germline CDR1 and CDR2: SNHLY and FYNNEI. This CDR3 has 18 amino acids. The CDR3 loop is CASGEALLDTEEDEKLFF. CDR3 coding DNA: TGTGCCAGCGGTGAAGCGCTTCTGGACACCGAGGAGGATGAAAAACTGTTTTTT. Using reference TRBV2 and TRBJ1-4 for the parts outside the CDR3, the full variable domain is EPEVTQTPSHQVTQMGQEVILRCVPISNHLYFYWYRQILGQKVEFLVSFYNNEISEKSEIFDDQFSVERPDGSNFTLKIRSTKLEDSAMYFCASGEALLDTEEDEKLFFGSGTQLSVL.

The genes are TRBV4-1 and TRBJ2-2; no clear D. Germline V gene sequence: CDR1 MGHRA, CDR2 YSYEKL. V was trimmed by 0 bases and J by 7 bases, leaving 3 bases between them. The CDR3 spans 12 residues. In DNA form, the CDR3 reads TGCGCCAGCAGCCAAGAAGGCGGGGAGCTGTTTTTT. It encodes CASSQEGGELFF.

This chain connects TRBV19 to TRBJ2-1, with unresolved D. Trimming took off 1 base at V and 2 bases at J, with 3 bases between the two ends. The length of the CDR3 is 13 residues. Germline V lookup: CDR1 LNHDA, CDR2 SQIVND (reference sequence). The CDR3 here is CASSIGAYNEQFF. The CDR3 DNA follows: TGTGCCAGTAGTATAGGCGCCTACAATGAGCAGTTCTTC.

This chain uses TRBV2 with TRBJ2-7, with 7 nucleotides matching TRBD1. There are 15 residues in the CDR3. V was clipped by 8 bases and J by 5 bases; unmatched bases: 15. CDR1 SNHLY and CDR2 FYNNEI come from the germline V gene. The CDR3 DNA is TGTGCCAGCTGCAACGCGGCGACAGGGTATGACGAGCAGTACTTC. Protein product: CASCNAATGYDEQYF.

The chain joins TRBV10-3 to TRBJ2-3, with a weak D call TRBD2 (5 bases). This CDR3 is 14 amino acids long. Germline CDR1 reads ENHRY; CDR2 reads SYGVKD. V was shortened by 6 bases and J by 0 bases, with 10 bases between the two germline ends. The CDR3 region is CAIRAATSTDTQYF. CDR3 nucleotides: TGTGCCATCAGAGCGGCGACTAGCACAGATACGCAGTATTTT.

This rearrangement joins TRBV20-1 to TRBJ2-3; 11 nucleotides line up with TRBD2. Germline CDR1 and CDR2: DFQATT and SNEGSKA (reference sequence). The trim removed 0 bases at V and 6 bases at J, leaving 11 bases unmatched. The CDR3 is 17 amino acids. CDR3 sequence: CSARDFGLAGGGDTQYF. Here the CDR3 DNA reads TGCAGTGCTAGAGATTTCGGGCTAGCGGGGGGCGGGGATACGCAGTATTTT.

The rearrangement links TRBV13 to TRBJ1-4, with 7 nucleotides matching TRBD1. Germline V CDR1 and CDR2: PRHDT, FYEKMQ (reference sequence). V trimming: 4 bases; J trimming: 5 bases; junction bases outside the gene matches: 7. The CDR3 spans 15 residues. This chain's CDR3 is CASSSRDSQNEKLFF. CDR3 nucleotides: TGTGCCAGCAGCTCGAGGGACAGCCAAAATGAAAAACTGTTTTTT.

The rearrangement links TRBV24-1 to TRBJ2-3, with 8 positions matching TRBD1. CDR1 KGHDR and CDR2 SFDVKD come from the germline V gene. V gave up 9 bases and J gave up 4 bases; unmatched junction bases: 11. This CDR3 is 15 amino acids long. CDR3 bases: TGTGCCACCGGCCGGGACAGGCAGGGTTCAGATACGCAGTATTTT. It translates to CATGRDRQGSDTQYF.

This clonotype was recorded a few times. The rearrangement uses TRBV27 and TRBJ1-2, with a possible D match to TRBD1 (6 bases). The CDR3 is 12 amino acids. Germline V gene sequence: CDR1 MNHEY, CDR2 SMNVEV (reference sequence). The V end was cut by 6 bases, the J end by 3 bases, with 8 bases between. CDR3 sequence: CASRGGDYGYTF. In DNA, the CDR3 is TGTGCCAGCAGAGGGGGGGACTATGGCTACACCTTC.